Listed below are T cell receptor beta chains from one sample, sequenced in a study of regulatory T cells in long-lasting Graves disease. TCRdb reanalysed the multiplex PCR reads using MiXCR and keeps one entry per CDR3 protein. Seen here are about 500,000 distinct CDR3 sequences, 15% to 20% observed once, and the top ten hold more than 9%. This same sample was also part of a study on T cells in Graves' hyperthyroidism and ophthalmopathy.

The sample in question was peripheral blood mononuclear cells (PBMCs), obtained at new diagnosis, from a patient treated with antithyroid drugs. The receptor set was obtained from a man in his forties with Graves disease. Each CDR3 is given with its conserved first and last residue. The D gene is left open where the match is weak. Clone size is given for some rows only: seen once, a few or many times, or a class if the clone is expanded.

j_gene,abundance,v_gene,d_gene,CDR3nt,CDR3aa
TRBJ2-5,many,TRBV2,TRBD1,TGTGCCAGCGACAGGGAGTTCGAGACCCAGTACTTC,CASDREFETQYF
TRBJ2-1,few,TRBV29-1,TRBD2,TGCAGCATCCGAGGCACTAGCGGGAGTAGGAGCTCCTACAATGAGCAGTTCTTC,CSIRGTSGSRSSYNEQFF
TRBJ2-3,many,TRBV2,TRBD2,TGTGCCAGCAGTAAGGGACTAGCGGGGGTCACAGATACGCAGTATTTT,CASSKGLAGVTDTQYF
TRBJ2-1,many,TRBV6-1,TRBD1,TGTGCCAGCAGTAGGGGGCATTACAATGAGCAGTTCTTC,CASSRGHYNEQFF
TRBJ2-6,many,TRBV2,NA,TGTGCCAGCACAGGCAACTCTGGGGCCAACGTCCTGACTTTC,CASTGNSGANVLTF
TRBJ2-1,many,TRBV7-9,TRBD1,TGTGCCAGCAGGCAAACCGGGACAGGGGGCCTACATGAGCAGTTCTTC,CASRQTGTGGLHEQFF
TRBJ2-3,few,TRBV6-1,TRBD1,TGTGCCAGCAGGGCCGGGACAGGGTGGACAGATACGCAGTATTTT,CASRAGTGWTDTQYF
TRBJ2-2,NA,TRBV20-1,NA,TGCAGTGCTAGTTCCGGTCCATACGCGAACACCGGGGAGCTGTTTTTT,CSASSGPYANTGELFF
TRBJ1-5,many,TRBV6-4,NA,TGTGCCAGCAGTGTAACGGCGAAACAGCCCCAGCATTTT,CASSVTAKQPQHF
TRBJ1-1,NA,TRBV9,NA,TGTGCCAGCAGCGCCCACAGGAACACTGAAGCTTTCTTT,CASSAHRNTEAFF
TRBJ1-2,few,TRBV12-3/TRBV12-4,NA,TGTGCCAGCAGATCCGGGGACTATGGCTACACCTTC,CASRSGDYGYTF
TRBJ1-2,many,TRBV28,TRBD1,TGTGCCAGTATAGGGACAGACTATGGCTACACCTTC,CASIGTDYGYTF
TRBJ2-1,few,TRBV10-3,NA,TGTGCCATCCGGAGTTCGGACAGCTCCTACAATGAGCAGTTCTTC,CAIRSSDSSYNEQFF
TRBJ1-1,NA,TRBV9,NA,TGTGCCAGCAGCGTAGACGGCCTGGCTGAAGCTTTCTTT,CASSVDGLAEAFF
TRBJ2-7,NA,TRBV20-1,TRBD1,TGCAGTGCTAGAGATGTGGGGACAGGGTCCTACGAGCAGTACTTC,CSARDVGTGSYEQYF
TRBJ2-1,few,TRBV27,TRBD2,TGTGCCAGCAGTTTACTCCAGGGACTAGCGGGAGAGGGTGAGCAGTTCTTC,CASSLLQGLAGEGEQFF
TRBJ2-7,many,TRBV20-1,TRBD2,TGCAGTGCTGCCCAACTAGCGGGAGCCTCCGAGCAGTACTTC,CSAAQLAGASEQYF
TRBJ2-3,many,TRBV2,NA,TGTGCCAGCAGTGAAGCTACAGATACGCAGTATTTT,CASSEATDTQYF